A single sample is the source of the 14 T cell receptor beta chains below, sequenced in a study of cytomegalovirus exposure and HLA in healthy donors. This PCR relied on a set of 60 Vbeta primers and 13 Jbeta primers. Assay used: immunoSEQ multiplex PCR; TCRdb lists only in-frame clones, some missing. Of about 160,000 clones in the sample, 60% to 80% were seen once. The source material was PBMCs. These receptors originate from a man in his thirties or forties in good health and CMV-seropositive.

The chain uses TRBV29-1 and TRBJ2-1; 7 bases fit TRBD1. Trimming removed 2 bases from V and 7 bases from J; junction bases left unmatched: 8. The CDR3 contains 14 residues. Germline CDR1 reads SQVTM; CDR2 reads ANQGSEA. This CDR3 reads CSVEKGASGNEQFF. The CDR3 DNA follows: TGCAGCGTTGAAAAGGGGGCCTCTGGTAATGAGCAGTTCTTC.

V and J are TRBV4-3 and TRBJ1-1; unclear D gene. This CDR3 is 13 amino acids long. Germline-derived CDR1 and CDR2 are LGHNA and YSLEER. The ends were cut back, 1 base at V and 2 bases at J, with 5 bases in the middle. For the CDR3, the DNA is TGCGCCAGCAGCCAAGGACAAAACACTGAAGCTTTCTTT. It is translated as CASSQGQNTEAFF.

The CDR3, as DNA: TGTGCCAGCAGTGGGACAGGGGGCACGGTTCAGCCCCAGCATTTT. As protein: CASSGTGGTVQPQHF. The chain is built from TRBV2 and TRBJ1-5, with 11 bases fitting TRBD1. The CDR3 covers 15 residues. Germline V gene lookup returns CDR1 SNHLY and CDR2 FYNNEI. Trimming at V came to 4 bases and at J to 6 bases, leaving 5 bases not matched to a gene.

This clone has just a few counts. DNA for the CDR3: TGTGCCAGCAGCCCCCGTTTAGGGGACAGGGAGCACACTGAAGCTTTCTTT. Protein product: CASSPRLGDREHTEAFF. This rearrangement joins TRBV11-2 to TRBJ1-1, with 9 bases aligning to TRBD1. J lost 3 bases, V lost 5 bases, and 13 bases had no gene match. This CDR3 has 17 residues. Germline V gene lookup returns CDR1 SGHAT and CDR2 FQNNGV.

V is TRBV7-3 and J is TRBJ2-1; TRBD2 matches at 9 bases. The germline V gene has CDR1 SGHTA and CDR2 FQGTGA. The CDR3 has 15 residues. V was pared by 0 bases and J by 6 bases, with 3 bases of the junction left unmatched. As DNA, the CDR3 is TGTGCCAGCAGCTTAACGGCGGGGGGGCCCAATGAGCAGTTCTTC. Translated, it gives CASSLTAGGPNEQFF.

J is TRBJ2-7 and V is TRBV18; TRBD2 matches 7 bases. The CDR3 sequence is 15 residues long. Germline CDR1 reads KGHSH; CDR2 reads LQKENI. Trimming took 3 bases from V and 0 from J; bases not matched to a gene: 5. Here the CDR3 reads CASSPTRGGSYEQYF. The CDR3 DNA reads as TGTGCCAGCTCACCCACTCGCGGGGGCTCCTACGAGCAGTACTTC.

This chain connects TRBV5-1 to TRBJ2-1; TRBD1 is a possible D gene (7 bases). CDR1 and CDR2 (germline): SGHRS, YFSETQ. The CDR3 has 15 amino acids. Trimming removed 4 bases from V and 0 bases from J, with 11 bases in between. CDR3 region: CASSPQGGSYNEQFF. The CDR3 coding sequence is TGCGCCAGCAGCCCGCAGGGGGGCTCCTACAATGAGCAGTTCTTC.

The rearrangement links TRBV4-1 to TRBJ2-1, with unresolved D. The CDR3 consists of 14 residues. V lost 0 bases to trimming and J lost 5 bases, with 8 bases between them. Germline V gives CDR1 MGHRA, CDR2 YSYEKL. CDR3 coding DNA: TGCGCCAGCAGCCAAGAAATTGGGCACAATGAGCAGTTCTTC. It codes for CASSQEIGHNEQFF.

Comment on this clone: The sample carries other DNA sequences with the same CDR3. The chain combines TRBV4-1 with TRBJ2-5; weak D call: TRBD2 (5 bases). The CDR3 consists of 13 residues. Germline CDR1 is MGHRA and CDR2 is YSYEKL. V shed 3 bases and J shed 5 bases, with 10 bases lying between them. CDR3 sequence (DNA): TGCGCCAGCAGCCAGACCTCGGGGGAGACCCAGTACTTC. Translated: CASSQTSGETQYF.

The chain carries TRBV10-3 and TRBJ2-5, with TRBD2 identical over 8 bases. The germline CDR1 and CDR2 sequences are ENHRY and SYGVKD. This CDR3 has 15 residues. J gave up 3 bases and V 0 bases, and 3 bases lay outside the gene matches. This CDR3 is CAISESLAVKETQYF. The DNA for the CDR3 is TGTGCCATCAGTGAGTCACTAGCGGTAAAAGAGACCCAGTACTTC.

This chain links TRBV20-1 with TRBJ2-7, with D tentatively TRBD1 (5 bases). This CDR3 is 10 amino acids long. The germline CDR1 and CDR2 sequences are DFQATT and SNEGSKA (reference sequence). CDR3 nucleotide sequence: TGCAGCGCGGACAATTACGAGCAGTACTTC. As protein: CSADNYEQYF.

As to this clone: The identical CDR3 is also encoded by other nucleotide sequences in the sample. The chain employs TRBV7-9 and TRBJ1-4, with 9 nucleotides matching TRBD1. The V and J ends lost 5 bases and 5 bases, in that order; junction bases with no gene match: 6. The CDR3 covers 15 residues. Looked up from germline, CDR1 is SEHNR and CDR2 is FQNEAQ (reference sequence). Here the CDR3 reads CASSPNRGQNEKLFF. The CDR3 DNA reads as TGTGCCAGCAGCCCGAACAGGGGGCAGAATGAAAAACTGTTTTTT.

This clone has a handful of counts. The CDR3 protein is CASSPFTEAFF. The CDR3, as DNA: TGTGCCAGCAGCCCATTCACTGAAGCTTTCTTT. The V gene is TRBV11-2, the J gene TRBJ1-1; D unresolved. V was pared by 5 bases and J by 4 bases, with 5 bases between. Germline assignment: CDR1 SGHAT and CDR2 FQNNGV. The length of the CDR3 is 11 residues.

The J gene is TRBJ2-2, the V gene TRBV28; TRBD1 might be the D (6 bases). The CDR3 covers 11 residues. Trimming removed 8 bases at V and 7 bases at J, with 8 bases between. Germline V gene data show CDR1 as MDHEN and CDR2 as SYDVKM. The CDR3 sequence: CASRGHGELFF. The CDR3 nucleotides read TGTGCCAGCCGGGGACACGGGGAGCTGTTTTTT. The variable domain in full, completed from reference TRBV28 and TRBJ2-2, reads DVKVTQSSRYLVKRTGEKVFLECVQDMDHENMFWYRQDPGLGLRLIYFSYDVKMKEKGDIPEGYSVSREKKERFSLILESASTNQTSMYLCASRGHGELFFGEGSRLTVL.